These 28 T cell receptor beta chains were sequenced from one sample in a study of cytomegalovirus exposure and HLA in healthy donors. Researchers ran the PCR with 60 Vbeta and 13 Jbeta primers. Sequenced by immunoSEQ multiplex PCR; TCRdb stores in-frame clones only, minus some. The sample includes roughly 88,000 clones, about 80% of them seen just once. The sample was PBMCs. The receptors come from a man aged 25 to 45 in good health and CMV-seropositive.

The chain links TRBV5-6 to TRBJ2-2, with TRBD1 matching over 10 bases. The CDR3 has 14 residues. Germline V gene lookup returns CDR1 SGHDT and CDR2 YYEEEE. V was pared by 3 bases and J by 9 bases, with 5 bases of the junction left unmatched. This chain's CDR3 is CASSSRDRGRELFF. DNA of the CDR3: TGTGCCAGCAGCTCCCGGGACAGGGGCCGGGAGCTGTTTTTT. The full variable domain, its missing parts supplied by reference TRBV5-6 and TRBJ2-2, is DAGVTQSPTHLIKTRGQQVTLRCSPKSGHDTVSWYQQALGQGPQFIFQYYEEEERQRGNFPDRFSGHQFPNYSSELNVNALLLGDSALYLCASSSRDRGRELFFGEGSRLTVL.

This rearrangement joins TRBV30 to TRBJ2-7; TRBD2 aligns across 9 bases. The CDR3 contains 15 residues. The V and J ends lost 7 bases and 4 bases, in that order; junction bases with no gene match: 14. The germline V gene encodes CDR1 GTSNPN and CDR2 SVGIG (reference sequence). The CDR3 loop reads CALTGASGTAYEQYF. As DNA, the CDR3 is TGTGCCTTAACAGGAGCTAGCGGGACTGCGTACGAGCAGTACTTC.

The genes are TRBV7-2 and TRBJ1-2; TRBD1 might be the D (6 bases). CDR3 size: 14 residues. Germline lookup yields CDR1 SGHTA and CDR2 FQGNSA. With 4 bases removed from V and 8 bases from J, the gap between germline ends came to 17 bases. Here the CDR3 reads CASSYGIVQGGYTF. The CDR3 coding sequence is TGTGCCAGCAGCTACGGGATAGTCCAGGGGGGCTACACCTTC. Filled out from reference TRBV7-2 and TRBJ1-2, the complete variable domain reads GAGVSQSPSNKVTEKGKDVELRCDPISGHTALYWYRQSLGQGLEFLIYFQGNSAPDKSGLPSDRFSAERTGGSVSTLTIQRTQQEDSAVYLCASSYGIVQGGYTFGSGTRLTVV.

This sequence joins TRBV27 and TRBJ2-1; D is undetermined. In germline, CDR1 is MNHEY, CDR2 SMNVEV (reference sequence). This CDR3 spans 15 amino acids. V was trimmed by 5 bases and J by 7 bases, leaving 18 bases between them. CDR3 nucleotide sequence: TGTGCCAGCAGTCTAACCCTGAGCTCGGTGAATGAGCAGTTCTTC. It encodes CASSLTLSSVNEQFF.

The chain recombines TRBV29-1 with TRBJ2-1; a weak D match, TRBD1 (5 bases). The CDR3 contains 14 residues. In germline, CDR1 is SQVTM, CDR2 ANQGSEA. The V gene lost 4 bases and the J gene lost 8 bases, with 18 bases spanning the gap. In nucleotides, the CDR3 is TGCAGCGTTGCAGGTCAGGGCCTTGGGGATGAGCAGTTCTTC. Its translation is CSVAGQGLGDEQFF.

The CDR3 DNA is TGTGCCAGCAGCTCGACCCGACAGGGCCCCTCCTACAATGAGCAGTTCTTC. Translating gives CASSSTRQGPSYNEQFF. This chain joins TRBV7-9 and TRBJ2-1; TRBD1 matches 7 bases. CDR1 and CDR2 (germline): SEHNR, FQNEAQ (reference sequence). Trimming at V came to 4 bases and at J to 0 bases, leaving 9 bases not matched to a gene. CDR3 length equals 17 residues.

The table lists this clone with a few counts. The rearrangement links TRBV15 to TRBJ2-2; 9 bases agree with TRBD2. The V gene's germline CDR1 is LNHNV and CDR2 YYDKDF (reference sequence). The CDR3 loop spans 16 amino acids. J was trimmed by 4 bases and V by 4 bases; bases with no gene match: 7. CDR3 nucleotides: TGTGCCACCAGCATAGCGGGGGCAGGGACCACCGGGGAGCTGTTTTTT. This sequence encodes CATSIAGAGTTGELFF.

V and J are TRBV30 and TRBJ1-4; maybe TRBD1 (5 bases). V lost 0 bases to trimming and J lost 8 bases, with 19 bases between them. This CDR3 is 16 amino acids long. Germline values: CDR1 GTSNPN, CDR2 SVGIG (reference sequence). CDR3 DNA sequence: TGTGCCTGGAGTGTAGAGACAGTGCGACCTCGGGAAAAACTGTTTTTT. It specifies CAWSVETVRPREKLFF.

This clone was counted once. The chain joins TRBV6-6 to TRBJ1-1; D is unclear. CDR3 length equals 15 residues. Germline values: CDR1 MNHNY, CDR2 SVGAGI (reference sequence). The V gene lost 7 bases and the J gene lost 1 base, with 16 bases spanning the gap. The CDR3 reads CASTSPRGENTEAFF. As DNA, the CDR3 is TGTGCCAGCACCTCCCCTCGAGGCGAGAACACTGAAGCTTTCTTT.

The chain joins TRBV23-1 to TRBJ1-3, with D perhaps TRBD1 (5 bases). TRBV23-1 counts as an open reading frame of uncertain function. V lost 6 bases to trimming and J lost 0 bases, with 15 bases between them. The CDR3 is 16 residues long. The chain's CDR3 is CASRGRGTFSGNTIYF. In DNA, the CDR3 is TGCGCCAGCAGGGGGCGGGGTACCTTCTCTGGAAACACCATATATTTT.

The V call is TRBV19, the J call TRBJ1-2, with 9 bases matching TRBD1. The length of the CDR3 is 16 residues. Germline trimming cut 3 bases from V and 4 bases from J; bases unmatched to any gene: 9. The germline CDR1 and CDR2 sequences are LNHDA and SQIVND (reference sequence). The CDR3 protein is CASSMMGGQGPYGYTF. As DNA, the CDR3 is TGTGCCAGTAGTATGATGGGCGGACAGGGGCCCTATGGCTACACCTTC. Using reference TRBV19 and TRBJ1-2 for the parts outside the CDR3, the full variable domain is DGGITQSPKYLFRKEGQNVTLSCEQNLNHDAMYWYRQDPGQGLRLIYYSQIVNDFQKGDIAEGYSVSREKKESFPLTVTSAQKNPTAFYLCASSMMGGQGPYGYTFGSGTRLTVV.

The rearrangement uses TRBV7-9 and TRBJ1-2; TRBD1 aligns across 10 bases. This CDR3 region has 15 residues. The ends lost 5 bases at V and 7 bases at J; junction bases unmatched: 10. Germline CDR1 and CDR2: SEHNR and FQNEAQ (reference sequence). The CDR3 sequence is CASSPQPGQGLGYTF. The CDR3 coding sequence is TGTGCCAGCAGCCCTCAACCGGGACAGGGGCTTGGCTACACCTTC.

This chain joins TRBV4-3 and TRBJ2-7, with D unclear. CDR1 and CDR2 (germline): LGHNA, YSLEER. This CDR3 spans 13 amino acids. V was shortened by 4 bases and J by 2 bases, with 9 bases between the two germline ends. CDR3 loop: CASSLRFAYEQYF. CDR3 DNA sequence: TGCGCCAGCAGCCTTCGGTTCGCCTACGAGCAGTACTTC.

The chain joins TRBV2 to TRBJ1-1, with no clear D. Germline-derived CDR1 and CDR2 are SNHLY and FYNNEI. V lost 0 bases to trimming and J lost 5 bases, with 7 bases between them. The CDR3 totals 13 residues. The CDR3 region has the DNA TGTGCCAGCAGTGAAGCGCGATGGACTGAAGCTTTCTTT. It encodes CASSEARWTEAFF.

CDR3 protein: CASSSSGRWESNEQFF. As DNA, the CDR3 is TGTGCCAGCAGCTCCTCAGGGAGGTGGGAATCAAATGAGCAGTTCTTC. The V call is TRBV11-2, the J call TRBJ2-1, with D possibly being TRBD2 (6 bases). Trimming took off 4 bases at V and 7 bases at J, with 20 bases between the two ends. The CDR3 length is 16 residues. Germline CDR1 SGHAT, CDR2 FQNNGV.

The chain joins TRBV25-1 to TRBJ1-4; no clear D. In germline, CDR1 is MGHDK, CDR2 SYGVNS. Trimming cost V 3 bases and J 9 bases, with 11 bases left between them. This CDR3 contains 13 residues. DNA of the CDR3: TGTGCCAGCAGTGATGACAAGTCGAAAAAACTGTTTTTT. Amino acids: CASSDDKSKKLFF.

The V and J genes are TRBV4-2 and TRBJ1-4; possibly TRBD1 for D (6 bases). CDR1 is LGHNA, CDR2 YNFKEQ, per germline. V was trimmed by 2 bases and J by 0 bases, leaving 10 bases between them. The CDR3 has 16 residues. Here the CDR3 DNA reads TGTGCCAGCAGCCAACGGACAGCTGCAACTAATGAAAAACTGTTTTTT. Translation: CASSQRTAATNEKLFF.

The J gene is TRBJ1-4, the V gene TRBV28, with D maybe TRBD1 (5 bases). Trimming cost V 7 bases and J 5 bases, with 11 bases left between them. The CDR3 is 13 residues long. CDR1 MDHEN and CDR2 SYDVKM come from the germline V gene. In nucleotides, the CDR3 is TGTGCCAGCACCCCGCGGGGGAATGAAAAACTGTTTTTT. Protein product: CASTPRGNEKLFF. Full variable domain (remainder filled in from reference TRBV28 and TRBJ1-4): DVKVTQSSRYLVKRTGEKVFLECVQDMDHENMFWYRQDPGLGLRLIYFSYDVKMKEKGDIPEGYSVSREKKERFSLILESASTNQTSMYLCASTPRGNEKLFFGSGTQLSVL.

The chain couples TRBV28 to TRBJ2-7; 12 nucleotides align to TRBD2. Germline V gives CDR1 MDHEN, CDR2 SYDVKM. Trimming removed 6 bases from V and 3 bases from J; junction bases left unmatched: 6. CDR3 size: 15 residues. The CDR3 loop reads CASSQGLAGFYEQYF. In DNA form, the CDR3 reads TGTGCCAGCAGCCAGGGACTAGCGGGTTTCTACGAGCAGTACTTC.

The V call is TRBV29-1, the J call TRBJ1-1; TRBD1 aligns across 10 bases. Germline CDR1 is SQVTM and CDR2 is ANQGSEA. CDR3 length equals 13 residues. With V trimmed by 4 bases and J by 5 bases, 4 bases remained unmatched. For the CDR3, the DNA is TGCAGCGTTGCGGACAGGGGGAATACTGAAGCTTTCTTT. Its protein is CSVADRGNTEAFF.

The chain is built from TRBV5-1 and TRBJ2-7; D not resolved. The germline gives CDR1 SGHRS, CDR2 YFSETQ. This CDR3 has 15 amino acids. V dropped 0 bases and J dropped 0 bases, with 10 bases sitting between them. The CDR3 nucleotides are TGCGCCAGCAGCTTGGAACGGCCTAGCTCCTACGAGCAGTACGTC. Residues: CASSLERPSSYEQYV.

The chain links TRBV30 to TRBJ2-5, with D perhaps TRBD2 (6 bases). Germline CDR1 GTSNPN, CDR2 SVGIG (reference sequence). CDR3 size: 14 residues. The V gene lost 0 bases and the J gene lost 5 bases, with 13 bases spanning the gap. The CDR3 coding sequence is TGTGCCTGGAGTGTACGGAGGGGTGGGGAGACCCAGTACTTC. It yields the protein CAWSVRRGGETQYF. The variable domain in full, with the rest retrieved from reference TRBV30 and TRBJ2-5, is SQTIHQWPATLVQPVGSPLSLECTVEGTSNPNLYWYRQAAGRGLQLLFYSVGIGQISSEVPQNLSASRPQDRQFILSSKKLLLSDSGFYLCAWSVRRGGETQYFGPGTRLLVL.

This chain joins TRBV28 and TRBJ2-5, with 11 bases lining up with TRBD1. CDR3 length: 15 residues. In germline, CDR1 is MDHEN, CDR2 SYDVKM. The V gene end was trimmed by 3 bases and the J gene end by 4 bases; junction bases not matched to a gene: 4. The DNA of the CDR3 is TGTGCCAGCAGTTTGATGGACAGGGGGCTAGAGACCCAGTACTTC. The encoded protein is CASSLMDRGLETQYF.

CDR3 bases: TGTGCCAGCAGTCCCCTCGCCCCGGGAAGGACTAATGAAAAACTGTTTTTT. Its translation is CASSPLAPGRTNEKLFF. This chain uses TRBV28 with TRBJ1-4; D is uncertain. The CDR3 sequence is 17 residues long. The V end was cut by 5 bases, the J end by 2 bases, with 18 bases between. Germline V lookup: CDR1 MDHEN, CDR2 SYDVKM.

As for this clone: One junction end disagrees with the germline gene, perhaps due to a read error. The CDR3 nucleotides read TGTGCCAGCAGCGAGGGACAGGGGATCTATAGCTACACCTTC. Amino acid sequence: CASSEGQGIYSYTF. This chain uses TRBV9 with TRBJ1-2; 10 bases map to TRBD1. The CDR3 consists of 14 residues. Germline assignment: CDR1 SGDLS and CDR2 YYNGEE.

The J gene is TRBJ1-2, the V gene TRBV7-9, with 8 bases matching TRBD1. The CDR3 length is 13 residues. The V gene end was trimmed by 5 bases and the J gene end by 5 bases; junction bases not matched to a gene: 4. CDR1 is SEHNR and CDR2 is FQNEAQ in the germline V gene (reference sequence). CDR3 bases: TGTGCCAGCAGCCTTGGGACAGGATATGGCTACACCTTC. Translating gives CASSLGTGYGYTF.

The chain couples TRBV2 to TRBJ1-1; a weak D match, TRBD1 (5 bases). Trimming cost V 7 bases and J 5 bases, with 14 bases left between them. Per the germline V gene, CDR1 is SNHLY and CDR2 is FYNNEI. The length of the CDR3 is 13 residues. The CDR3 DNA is TGTGCCAGCACCCCGGGGGACCCGACTGAAGCTTTCTTT. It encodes CASTPGDPTEAFF.

The CDR3 nucleotides read TGCGCCAGCAGCTTGGTCGGGGGGGGAAGCTCCTACGAGCAGTACGTC. Translating gives CASSLVGGGSSYEQYV. The genes are TRBV5-1 and TRBJ2-7; 8 nucleotides line up with TRBD2. The CDR3 has 16 amino acids. V lost 0 bases to trimming and J lost 0 bases; unmatched junction nucleotides: 5. CDR1 is SGHRS and CDR2 is YFSETQ in the germline V gene.